Presented here are 19 T cell receptor beta chains from one specimen sequenced in a study of cytomegalovirus exposure and HLA in healthy donors. This PCR relied on a set of 60 Vbeta primers and 13 Jbeta primers. Sequencing used immunoSEQ multiplex PCR; TCRdb keeps in-frame clones, though not all of them. The profile shows approximately 210,000 clones, around 74% of them singletons. Material for sequencing was PBMCs. Receptors were obtained from a girl between 10 and 17 years old in good health and CMV-seropositive.

This chain uses TRBV6-4 with TRBJ2-3, with 7 bases matching TRBD1. The CDR3 loop spans 14 amino acids. Per the germline V gene, CDR1 is MRHNA and CDR2 is SNTAGT. V lost 0 bases, J lost 5 bases, and 2 bases stayed unmatched. The CDR3 nucleotides read TGTGCCAGCAGTGACTCGAACAGGGGAGATACGCAGTATTTT. Encoded protein: CASSDSNRGDTQYF.

The chain recombines TRBV21-1 with TRBJ1-5; the tabulated D call, TRBD1, remains unverified against the DNA. TRBV21-1 is shown as a pseudogene. This CDR3 is 16 amino acids long. CDR3 in amino acids: CASRKSRGGSNQPQHF. CDR3 sequence (DNA): TGTGCCAGCCGAAAGAGCAGGGGTGGCAGCAATCAGCCCCAGCATTTT.

V is TRBV4-2 and J is TRBJ2-7; D may be TRBD2 (7 bases). CDR1 and CDR2 (germline): LGHNA, YNFKEQ. The CDR3 sequence is 17 residues long. V was cut by 0 bases and J by 0 bases, with 15 bases left in between. The chain's CDR3 is CASSQDSAGAVSYEQYF. The DNA of the CDR3 is TGTGCCAGCAGCCAAGACTCGGCGGGGGCCGTCTCCTACGAGCAGTACTTC.

The chain carries TRBV18 and TRBJ2-1; 7 bases are shared with TRBD1. Germline CDR1 and CDR2: KGHSH and LQKENI. Unmatched junction bases numbered 3, after V lost 3 bases and J lost 1 base. The CDR3 length is 15 residues. The CDR3 protein is CASSPRQGSYNEQFF. CDR3 sequence (DNA): TGTGCCAGCTCACCGCGACAGGGTTCCTACAATGAGCAGTTCTTC.

CDR3 sequence: CAIRDRLNNEQFF. The CDR3 nucleotides are TGTGCCATCCGGGACAGGTTAAACAATGAGCAGTTCTTC. This chain connects TRBV25-1 to TRBJ2-1, with 8 bases aligning to TRBD1. The CDR3 covers 13 residues. V gave up 10 bases and J gave up 5 bases; unmatched junction bases: 7. The V gene's germline CDR1 is MGHDK and CDR2 SYGVNS. Together with reference TRBV25-1 and TRBJ2-1, the CDR3 gives the full variable domain: EADIYQTPRYLVIGTGKKITLECSQTMGHDKMYWYQQDPGMELHLIHYSYGVNSTEKGDLSSESTVSRIRTEHFPLTLESARPSHTSQYLCAIRDRLNNEQFFGPGTRLTVL.

The V call is TRBV27, the J call TRBJ1-1; 7 nucleotides line up with TRBD1. The germline V gene has CDR1 MNHEY and CDR2 SMNVEV (reference sequence). The trim removed 2 bases at V and 1 base at J, leaving 1 base unmatched. This CDR3 has 14 residues. The CDR3, as DNA: TGTGCCAGCAGTTTAGACAGGGCGAACACTGAAGCTTTCTTT. This codes for CASSLDRANTEAFF.

This chain links TRBV12-5 with TRBJ2-7; 10 nucleotides align to TRBD2. The CDR3 is 15 amino acids. J lost 5 bases, V lost 5 bases, and 9 bases had no gene match. CDR1 and CDR2 (germline): LGHNT, FRNRAP. CDR3 sequence: CASGEGLAWGDEQYF. CDR3 bases: TGTGCTAGTGGTGAGGGACTAGCGTGGGGGGACGAGCAGTACTTC. Combining the CDR3 with reference TRBV12-5 and TRBJ2-7 gives the whole variable domain DARVTQTPRHKVTEMGQEVTMRCQPILGHNTVFWYRQTMMQGLELLAYFRNRAPLDDSGMPKDRFSAEMPDATLATLKIQPSEPRDSAVYFCASGEGLAWGDEQYFGPGTRLTVT.

The chain has TRBV19 and TRBJ1-5, with D perhaps matching TRBD1 (6 bases). CDR1 LNHDA and CDR2 SQIVND come from the germline V gene (reference sequence). The ends were cut back, 5 bases at V and 3 bases at J, with 20 bases in the middle. The CDR3 extends over 17 amino acids. In nucleotides, the CDR3 is TGTGCCAGTAGTCCCGCCCCCCTCACAGGGTTCAATCAGCCCCAGCATTTT. It translates to CASSPAPLTGFNQPQHF.

The chain joins TRBV27 to TRBJ2-5; TRBD1 might be the D (5 bases). V was pared by 4 bases and J by 0 bases, with 15 bases between. Germline V gene sequence: CDR1 MNHEY, CDR2 SMNVEV (reference sequence). This CDR3 region has 16 residues. The CDR3 DNA reads as TGTGCCAGCAGTTCCGGACAAGCGACGTACCAAGAGACCCAGTACTTC. As protein: CASSSGQATYQETQYF.

The chain uses TRBV2 and TRBJ2-5; TRBD2 aligns across 11 bases. This CDR3 comprises 15 residues. Losses at the gene ends were 7 bases for V and 2 bases for J; bases not matched to a gene: 6. Germline CDR1 is SNHLY and CDR2 is FYNNEI. CDR3 protein: CASNGGLAEQETQYF. Here the CDR3 DNA reads TGTGCCAGCAATGGGGGACTAGCGGAACAAGAGACCCAGTACTTC.

The chain couples TRBV7-9 to TRBJ2-5; 7 nucleotides line up with TRBD1. Germline CDR1 and CDR2: SEHNR and FQNEAQ (reference sequence). The CDR3 extends over 14 amino acids. Trimming at V came to 4 bases and at J to 1 base, leaving 3 bases not matched to a gene. The CDR3 loop reads CASSSRDSQETQYF. In nucleotides, the CDR3 is TGTGCCAGCAGCTCCCGGGACAGCCAAGAGACCCAGTACTTC.

This chain uses TRBV6-5 with TRBJ1-5; possible D gene TRBD1, 6 bases. CDR1 is MNHEY, CDR2 SVGAGI, per germline. The CDR3 runs to 14 residues. V was shortened by 5 bases and J by 3 bases, with 11 bases between the two germline ends. The CDR3 bases are TGTGCCAGCAGTCCCGGACAGCTCAATCAGCCCCAGCATTTT. Translating gives CASSPGQLNQPQHF.

The chain links TRBV4-1 to TRBJ1-3; the D is unclear. Between the trimmed V and J ends, which lost 2 bases and 2 bases, there was a span of 10 bases. The CDR3 totals 15 residues. Germline loops: CDR1 MGHRA, CDR2 YSYEKL. This CDR3 is CASSQRLLAGNTIYF. The CDR3 nucleotides are TGCGCCAGCAGCCAAAGACTTCTCGCTGGAAACACCATATATTTT.

The chain recombines TRBV7-2 with TRBJ1-4, with a weak D call TRBD1 (5 bases). Trimming shortened V by 3 bases and J by 8 bases, and 19 bases separated the two germline ends. Germline V lookup: CDR1 SGHTA, CDR2 FQGNSA. The CDR3 extends over 16 amino acids. For the CDR3, the DNA is TGTGCCAGCAGCTTCAAGACAGCCATGACGAGGGAAAAACTGTTTTTT. Translating it yields CASSFKTAMTREKLFF.

As regards this clone: The junction departs from the called germline gene at one end, perhaps through a read error. The V gene is TRBV19, the J gene TRBJ1-2, with D perhaps TRBD1 (6 bases). The CDR3 covers 14 residues. CDR1 and CDR2 (germline): LNHDA, SQIVND (reference sequence). As DNA, the CDR3 is TGTGCCAGTGCCCCGGGACACAGAAACTATGGCTACCCCTTC. This sequence encodes CASAPGHRNYGYPF.

V and J are TRBV5-1 and TRBJ2-2, with 12 bases lining up with TRBD2. With 4 bases clipped from V and 6 bases from J, the junction kept 4 bases outside the gene matches. The CDR3 is 15 residues long. In germline, CDR1 is SGHRS, CDR2 YFSETQ. CDR3 nucleotides: TGCGCCAGCAGCCTAGCGGGGGGGTCGGCCGGGGAGCTGTTTTTT. It codes for CASSLAGGSAGELFF.

V and J are TRBV12-5 and TRBJ2-5; possible D gene TRBD2, 6 bases. The CDR3 spans 15 residues. Germline V gene lookup returns CDR1 LGHNT and CDR2 FRNRAP. With 4 bases removed from V and 5 bases from J, the gap between germline ends came to 17 bases. The CDR3 reads CASGSGGVKPETQYF. The CDR3 DNA reads as TGTGCTAGTGGTTCTGGCGGGGTAAAGCCCGAGACCCAGTACTTC.

The chain has TRBV30 and TRBJ1-3, with a possible D match to TRBD1 (5 bases). V was shortened by 0 bases and J by 3 bases, with 9 bases between the two germline ends. This CDR3 is 14 amino acids long. Germline V gene lookup returns CDR1 GTSNPN and CDR2 SVGIG (reference sequence). Here the CDR3 reads CAWSVGGNGNTIYF. As DNA, the CDR3 is TGTGCCTGGAGTGTGGGGGGGAATGGAAACACCATATATTTT. The full variable domain, its missing parts supplied by reference TRBV30 and TRBJ1-3, is SQTIHQWPATLVQPVGSPLSLECTVEGTSNPNLYWYRQAAGRGLQLLFYSVGIGQISSEVPQNLSASRPQDRQFILSSKKLLLSDSGFYLCAWSVGGNGNTIYFGEGSWLTVV.

The chain is built from TRBV18 and TRBJ1-1; D gene ambiguous. This CDR3 has 13 amino acids. Germline V lookup: CDR1 KGHSH, CDR2 LQKENI. The V and J ends lost 4 bases and 7 bases respectively, with 13 bases between them. The CDR3 DNA follows: TGTGCCAGCTCACGGGGAGGAGAGGGTGAAGCTTTCTTT. This translates into CASSRGGEGEAFF.